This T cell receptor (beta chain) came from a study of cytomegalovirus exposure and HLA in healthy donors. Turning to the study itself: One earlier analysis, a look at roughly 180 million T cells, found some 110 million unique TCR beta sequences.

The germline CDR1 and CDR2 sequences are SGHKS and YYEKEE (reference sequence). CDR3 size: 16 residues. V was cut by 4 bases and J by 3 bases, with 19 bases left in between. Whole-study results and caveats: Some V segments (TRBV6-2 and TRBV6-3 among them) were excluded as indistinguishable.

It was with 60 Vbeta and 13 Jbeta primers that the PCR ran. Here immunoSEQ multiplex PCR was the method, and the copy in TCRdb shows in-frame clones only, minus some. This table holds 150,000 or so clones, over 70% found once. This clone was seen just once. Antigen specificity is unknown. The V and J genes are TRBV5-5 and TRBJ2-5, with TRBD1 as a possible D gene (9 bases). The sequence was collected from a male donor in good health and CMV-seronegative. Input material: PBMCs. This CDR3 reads CASSPGGGQGEETQYF. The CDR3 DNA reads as TGTGCCAGCAGCCCCGGGGGGGGACAGGGAGAAGAGACCCAGTACTTC.